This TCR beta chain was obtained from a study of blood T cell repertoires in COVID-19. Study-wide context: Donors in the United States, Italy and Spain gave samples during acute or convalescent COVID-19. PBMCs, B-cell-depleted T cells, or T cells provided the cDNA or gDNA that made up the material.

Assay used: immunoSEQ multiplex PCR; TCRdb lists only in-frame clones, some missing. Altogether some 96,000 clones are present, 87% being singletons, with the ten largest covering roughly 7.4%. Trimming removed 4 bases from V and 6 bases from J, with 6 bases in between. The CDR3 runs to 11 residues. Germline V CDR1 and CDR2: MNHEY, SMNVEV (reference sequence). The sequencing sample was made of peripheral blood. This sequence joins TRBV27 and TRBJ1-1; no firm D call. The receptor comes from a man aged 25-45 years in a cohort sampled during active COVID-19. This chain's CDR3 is CASSSLAEAFF. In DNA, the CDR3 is TGTGCCAGCAGTTCCTTAGCTGAAGCTTTCTTT.